The 32 T cell receptor beta chains below all came from one sample that was sequenced in a study of T cell responses to AZD1222 COVID-19 vaccine. Clones were sequenced by immunoSEQ multiplex PCR, and TCRdb holds only the in-frame ones, with some missing. Among some 84,000 clones listed, 80% to 90% were seen once. Sample: peripheral blood, taken on day 0 of AZD1222 vaccination. The receptors originated from an adult in good health.

This chain uses TRBV13 with TRBJ1-6; a possible D gene is TRBD1 (5 bases). Per the germline V gene, CDR1 is PRHDT and CDR2 is FYEKMQ (reference sequence). V gave up 4 bases and J gave up 8 bases, with 18 bases separating them. The CDR3 covers 16 residues. The chain's CDR3 is CASSSPTATGDSPLHF. DNA for the CDR3: TGTGCCAGCAGCTCACCGACCGCCACGGGGGATTCACCCCTCCACTTT.

CDR3 nucleotide sequence: TGCAGCGTTGAAGCGACGGTCCCTGAAGCTTTCTTT. Translating gives CSVEATVPEAFF. V gene TRBV29-1 combines with J gene TRBJ1-1, with no clear D. The V gene lost 1 base and the J gene lost 6 bases, with 9 bases spanning the gap. From germline, CDR1 is SQVTM and CDR2 ANQGSEA. CDR3 length: 12 residues.

In this sample, this clone turned up once. CDR3 in amino acids: CASSPDREEEKLFF. The CDR3 DNA is TGTGCCAGCAGCCCCGACAGGGAAGAAGAAAAACTGTTTTTT. The V call is TRBV28, the J call TRBJ1-4; 7 nucleotides align to TRBD1. The CDR3 contains 14 residues. CDR1 MDHEN and CDR2 SYDVKM come from the germline V gene. J lost 8 bases, V lost 6 bases, and 9 bases had no gene match. Together with reference TRBV28 and TRBJ1-4, the CDR3 gives the full variable domain: DVKVTQSSRYLVKRTGEKVFLECVQDMDHENMFWYRQDPGLGLRLIYFSYDVKMKEKGDIPEGYSVSREKKERFSLILESASTNQTSMYLCASSPDREEEKLFFGSGTQLSVL.

The genes are TRBV27 and TRBJ1-2, with D hard to call. Germline values: CDR1 MNHEY, CDR2 SMNVEV (reference sequence). Deletions cut 0 bases from V and 6 bases from J, with 8 bases between. This CDR3 is 13 amino acids long. The CDR3 nucleotides read TGTGCCAGCAGTTTATCCCCTCCCGATGGCTACACCTTC. This translates into CASSLSPPDGYTF.

The chain combines TRBV4-1 with TRBJ2-5; 12 bases line up with TRBD2. Germline V gene data show CDR1 as MGHRA and CDR2 as YSYEKL. With 0 bases clipped from V and 5 bases from J, the junction kept 4 bases outside the gene matches. The CDR3 covers 16 residues. The CDR3 loop reads CASSQEASGREETQYF. CDR3 DNA sequence: TGCGCCAGCAGCCAAGAGGCTAGCGGGAGGGAGGAGACCCAGTACTTC.

The CDR3 protein is CASSQNTEAFF. The CDR3 bases are TGTGCCAGTAGCCAGAACACTGAAGCTTTCTTT. The V and J genes are TRBV19 and TRBJ1-1; no clear D gene. Germline CDR1 reads LNHDA; CDR2 reads SQIVND (reference sequence). V was trimmed by 6 bases and J by 1 base, leaving 3 bases between them. The CDR3 is 11 residues long. The variable domain in full, completed from reference TRBV19 and TRBJ1-1, reads DGGITQSPKYLFRKEGQNVTLSCEQNLNHDAMYWYRQDPGQGLRLIYYSQIVNDFQKGDIAEGYSVSREKKESFPLTVTSAQKNPTAFYLCASSQNTEAFFGQGTRLTVV.

V and J are TRBV6-5 and TRBJ1-5, with a possible D match to TRBD1 (5 bases). Between the trimmed V and J ends, which lost 10 bases and 0 bases, there was a span of 13 bases. Per the germline V gene, CDR1 is MNHEY and CDR2 is SVGAGI. The CDR3 has 14 residues. CDR3 nucleotides: TGTGCCATCCAACGGGACTTTAGCAATCAGCCCCAGCATTTT. Translated, it gives CAIQRDFSNQPQHF.

The chain is built from TRBV5-4 and TRBJ2-7; D unclear. Germline V gene data show CDR1 as SGHNT and CDR2 as YYREEE (reference sequence). The CDR3 sequence is 12 residues long. V dropped 0 bases and J dropped 5 bases, with 6 bases sitting between them. The CDR3 reads CASSLGFHEQYF. The CDR3 nucleotides read TGTGCCAGCAGCTTGGGTTTTCACGAGCAGTACTTC.

The J gene is TRBJ2-1, the V gene TRBV24-1, with TRBD1 identical over 7 bases. J lost 0 bases, V lost 4 bases, and 11 bases had no gene match. This CDR3 spans 18 amino acids. Germline loops: CDR1 KGHDR, CDR2 SFDVKD. CDR3 sequence (DNA): TGTGCCACCAGTGACAGCGATGGGACAGTTAGCTCCTACAATGAGCAGTTCTTC. Its translation: CATSDSDGTVSSYNEQFF.

The rearrangement joins TRBV11-3 to TRBJ2-1; 7 bases match TRBD1. The CDR3 has 17 residues. Germline CDR1 and CDR2: SGHNT and YENEEA. Unmatched junction bases numbered 11, after V lost 1 base and J lost 5 bases. The CDR3 loop is CASSLVRGQGHDNEQFF. The DNA for the CDR3 is TGTGCCAGCAGCTTAGTAAGGGGGCAGGGGCACGACAATGAGCAGTTCTTC.

This chain links TRBV23-1 with TRBJ2-7; D is undetermined. TRBV23-1 is classed as an ORF, of uncertain function. The CDR3 length is 11 residues. V lost 11 bases and J lost 3, with 11 bases in between. The CDR3 DNA follows: TGCGCCCGCGGTGAATTCTACGAGCAGTACTTC. Protein sequence: CARGEFYEQYF.

The chain carries TRBV2 and TRBJ2-1; possible D gene TRBD2, 6 bases. CDR1 is SNHLY and CDR2 is FYNNEI in the germline V gene. This CDR3 contains 13 residues. Trimming shortened V by 6 bases and J by 2 bases, and 8 bases separated the two germline ends. CDR3: CASRGGPYNEQFF. The DNA of the CDR3 is TGTGCCAGCAGAGGAGGGCCCTACAATGAGCAGTTCTTC.

This rearrangement joins TRBV12-3 or TRBV12-4 to TRBJ1-2, with D unresolved. The CDR3 consists of 13 residues. The V and J ends lost 3 bases and 2 bases respectively, with 7 bases between them. The CDR3: CASSLGRNYGYTF. For the CDR3, the DNA is TGTGCCAGCAGTTTGGGCAGGAACTATGGCTACACCTTC.

The chain uses TRBV7-8 and TRBJ1-1; the D is unclear. This CDR3 spans 13 amino acids. Germline CDR1 reads SGHVS; CDR2 reads FQNEAQ. Trimming took 2 bases from V and 3 from J, leaving 7 bases between them. CDR3 protein: CASSLPQDTEAFF. CDR3 coding DNA: TGTGCCAGCAGCTTACCCCAGGACACTGAAGCTTTCTTT.

Remarks on this clone: The junction does not match germline at one end; this may be a read error. The chain is built from TRBV11-2 and TRBJ2-5, with D possibly TRBD1 on 5 matching bases. The CDR3 totals 13 residues. Per germline, CDR1 SGHAT and CDR2 FQNNGV. CDR3 protein: CASSRQLEETQYF. DNA of the CDR3: TGTGCCAGCAGCCGACAGCTAGAAGAAACCCAGTACTTC. Together with reference TRBV11-2 and TRBJ2-5, the CDR3 gives the full variable domain: EAGVAQSPRYKIIEKRQSVAFWCNPISGHATLYWYQQILGQGPKLLIQFQNNGVVDDSQLPKDRFSAERLKGVDSTLKIQPAKLEDSAVYLCASSRQLEETQYFGPGTRLLVL.

This chain uses TRBV18 with TRBJ2-1; D call uncertain. Germline V gene data show CDR1 as KGHSH and CDR2 as LQKENI. The CDR3 loop spans 13 amino acids. V was shortened by 3 bases and J by 8 bases, with 11 bases between the two germline ends. The CDR3 bases are TGTGCCAGCTCACCTCCGGTCAGCGATGAGCAGTTCTTC. Translation gives CASSPPVSDEQFF.

The rearrangement joins TRBV29-1 to TRBJ1-5; D is ambiguous. The CDR3 is made up of 12 amino acids. V was clipped by 5 bases and J by 0 bases, with 5 bases between them. Germline CDR1 reads SQVTM; CDR2 reads ANQGSEA. In DNA, the CDR3 is TGCAGCGTTAGTTATAGCAATCAGCCCCAGCATTTT. Protein product: CSVSYSNQPQHF.

The rearrangement uses TRBV5-4 and TRBJ2-3, with a weak D call TRBD2 (8 bases). Trimming removed 4 bases from V and 0 bases from J, with 24 bases in between. The CDR3 loop spans 19 amino acids. In germline, CDR1 is SGHNT, CDR2 YYREEE (reference sequence). Here the CDR3 reads CASSPTGRGAGVSTDTQYF. Written as DNA, the CDR3 is TGTGCCAGCAGCCCGACAGGGAGGGGAGCGGGAGTAAGCACAGATACGCAGTATTTT. Full variable domain (rest looked up from reference TRBV5-4 and TRBJ2-3): ETGVTQSPTHLIKTRGQQVTLRCSSQSGHNTVSWYQQALGQGPQFIFQYYREEENGRGNFPPRFSGLQFPNYSSELNVNALELDDSALYLCASSPTGRGAGVSTDTQYFGPGTRLTVL.

This chain links TRBV19 with TRBJ1-1; D may be TRBD1 (6 bases). The V end was cut by 0 bases, the J end by 4 bases, with 12 bases between. CDR3 length equals 15 residues. In germline, CDR1 is LNHDA, CDR2 SQIVND (reference sequence). The chain's CDR3 is CASSIDPPGATEAFF. CDR3 bases: TGTGCCAGTAGTATAGACCCGCCAGGGGCCACTGAAGCTTTCTTT.

The V gene is TRBV11-2, the J gene TRBJ2-3; D is uncertain. This CDR3 has 17 amino acids. Germline CDR1 is SGHAT and CDR2 is FQNNGV. Trimming cost V 3 bases and J 0 bases, with 16 bases left between them. CDR3 sequence: CASSFTNAGTSTDTQYF. The DNA for the CDR3 is TGTGCCAGCAGCTTTACCAATGCAGGCACTAGCACAGATACGCAGTATTTT.

The chain links TRBV7-2 to TRBJ1-1; D perhaps matches TRBD1 (6 bases). Looked up from germline, CDR1 is SGHTA and CDR2 is FQGNSA. CDR3 length equals 13 residues. V was clipped by 5 bases and J by 1 base, with 8 bases between them. The CDR3 DNA follows: TGTGCCAGCAGCATACAGGGGAACACTGAAGCTTTCTTT. This sequence encodes CASSIQGNTEAFF.

This clone showed up just once. The chain employs TRBV27 and TRBJ1-1, with 7 positions matching TRBD1. This CDR3 spans 16 amino acids. V trimming: 0 bases; J trimming: 10 bases; junction bases outside the gene matches: 14. Germline CDR1 is MNHEY and CDR2 is SMNVEV (reference sequence). DNA of the CDR3: TGTGCCAGCAGTTTATCCCCCCGTTTAACCCACAGGGGAGCTTTCTTT. Protein product: CASSLSPRLTHRGAFF.

The chain recombines TRBV28 with TRBJ2-3; possibly TRBD2 for D (7 bases). CDR1 is MDHEN, CDR2 SYDVKM, per germline. Trimming cost V 11 bases and J 2 bases, with 17 bases left between them. This CDR3 comprises 14 residues. CDR3 coding DNA: TGTGCCGCCTGGGAGGGGGGGCACACAGATACGCAGTATTTT. Its translation: CAAWEGGHTDTQYF.

V is TRBV19 and J is TRBJ2-1; 14 positions match TRBD2. After removal of 2 bases from V and 5 bases from J, the junction contained 2 bases not matched to a gene. The CDR3 loop spans 16 amino acids. Germline V gives CDR1 LNHDA, CDR2 SQIVND (reference sequence). The CDR3 DNA sequence: TGTGCCAGTAGTATATTGGGACTAGCGGGAGACAATGAGCAGTTCTTC. It translates to CASSILGLAGDNEQFF.

DNA for the CDR3: TGTGCCAGCAGCTTAAGTGTAGGAGGGGAGACCCAGTACTTC. Protein: CASSLSVGGETQYF. V usage is TRBV7-3 and J usage is TRBJ2-5, with D possibly being TRBD2 (6 bases). This CDR3 has 14 residues. V lost 1 base to trimming and J lost 5 bases, with 11 bases between them. Germline-derived CDR1 and CDR2 are SGHTA and FQGTGA. Using reference TRBV7-3 and TRBJ2-5 for the parts outside the CDR3, the full variable domain is GAGVSQTPSNKVTEKGKYVELRCDPISGHTALYWYRQSLGQGPEFLIYFQGTGAADDSGLPNDRFFAVRPEGSVSTLKIQRTERGDSAVYLCASSLSVGGETQYFGPGTRLLVL.

V usage is TRBV19 and J usage is TRBJ2-1; 9 nucleotides match TRBD1. The CDR3 covers 13 residues. V gave up 9 bases and J gave up 6 bases; unmatched junction bases: 6. The germline gives CDR1 LNHDA, CDR2 SQIVND (reference sequence). The CDR3 protein is CASTGTGRNEQFF. Here the CDR3 DNA reads TGTGCCAGCACCGGGACAGGGCGCAATGAGCAGTTCTTC.

A few counts support this clone. The chain has TRBV10-3 and TRBJ2-5; 10 bases line up with TRBD1. V was clipped by 4 bases and J by 5 bases; unmatched bases: 4. This CDR3 comprises 14 residues. The germline gives CDR1 ENHRY, CDR2 SYGVKD. CDR3 sequence reads: CAISGDRGGETQYF. CDR3 bases: TGTGCCATCAGTGGGGACAGGGGAGGGGAGACCCAGTACTTC.

The chain carries TRBV18 and TRBJ2-7; weak D call: TRBD2 (7 bases). Trimming stripped 4 bases from V and 5 bases from J, with 15 bases between. Germline values: CDR1 KGHSH, CDR2 LQKENI. This CDR3 region has 14 residues. The CDR3: CASSRAGEGNEQYF. Written as DNA, the CDR3 is TGTGCCAGCTCACGTGCAGGGGAGGGAAACGAGCAGTACTTC.

V and J are TRBV5-1 and TRBJ2-3, with TRBD1 as a possible D gene (5 bases). Trimming cost V 4 bases and J 0 bases, with 12 bases left between them. The CDR3 is made up of 15 amino acids. From germline, CDR1 is SGHRS and CDR2 YFSETQ. The CDR3, as DNA: TGCGCCAGCAGCCCAGGGCCCTCTAGCACAGATACGCAGTATTTT. Translated: CASSPGPSSTDTQYF. Full variable domain (remainder filled in from reference TRBV5-1 and TRBJ2-3): KAGVTQTPRYLIKTRGQQVTLSCSPISGHRSVSWYQQTPGQGLQFLFEYFSETQRNKGNFPGRFSGRQFSNSRSEMNVSTLELGDSALYLCASSPGPSSTDTQYFGPGTRLTVL.

The J gene is TRBJ2-2, the V gene TRBV2, with D perhaps TRBD2 (7 bases). In germline, CDR1 is SNHLY, CDR2 FYNNEI. The CDR3 runs to 14 residues. Trimming left V 7 bases short and J 4 bases short, with 13 bases between. CDR3 DNA: TGTGCCAGCACCCCCGCGGGGGCCACCGGGGAGCTGTTTTTT. Translating it yields CASTPAGATGELFF.

The V gene is TRBV7-3, the J gene TRBJ1-2; D perhaps matches TRBD1 (5 bases). The CDR3 sequence is 15 residues long. Trimming cost V 5 bases and J 1 base, with 14 bases left between them. Looked up from germline, CDR1 is SGHTA and CDR2 is FQGTGA. The CDR3 DNA follows: TGTGCCAGCAGCCCCAGGGCTGCCGATAACTATGGCTACACCTTC. As protein: CASSPRAADNYGYTF.

The gene calls are TRBV12-3 or TRBV12-4 and TRBJ2-7; perhaps TRBD1 as D (6 bases). V was clipped by 3 bases and J by 2 bases, with 8 bases between them. There are 13 residues in the CDR3. DNA for the CDR3: TGTGCCAGCAGTTTGAACAGGGCCTACGAGCAGTACTTC. Translation: CASSLNRAYEQYF.